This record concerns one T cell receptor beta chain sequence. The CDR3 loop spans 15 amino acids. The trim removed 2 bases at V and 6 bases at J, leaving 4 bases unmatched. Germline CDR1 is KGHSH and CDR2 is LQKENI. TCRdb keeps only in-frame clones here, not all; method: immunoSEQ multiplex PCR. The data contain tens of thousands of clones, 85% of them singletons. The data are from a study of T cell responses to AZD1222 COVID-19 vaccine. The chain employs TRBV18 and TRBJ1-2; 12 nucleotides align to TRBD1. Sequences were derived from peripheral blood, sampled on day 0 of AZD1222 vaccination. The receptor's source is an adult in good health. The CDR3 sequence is CASSPYGTGGDGYTF. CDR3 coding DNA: TGTGCCAGCTCACCATACGGGACAGGGGGCGATGGCTACACCTTC.